Listed here is a single T cell receptor (beta chain). This clonotype was counted once. The antigen this receptor binds is unknown. No much larger clonotype is one base removed from it; base qualities were not supplied. One read yields weak evidence. The source of the sample is a study of CD8 T cells in Susac syndrome (dated by TCRdb to between 2018 and 2021). For the study in its entirety: The study used repertoire sequencing to test whether antigen drove CD8+ T cell activation and differentiation in Susac syndrome. The full study reports these points: The number of individuals in the TCR sequencing and HLA analysis was recognized as being relatively small.

RNA was extracted using the RNeasy kit, and about 0.45 to 1 ug of the RNA was reverse transcribed with random hexamers. The immunoSEQ multiplex PCR assay, which covers 54 Vbeta and 13 Jbeta segments, was used to amplify TCR beta CDR3 regions. PCR amplification bias was corrected using a synthetic template baseline for primer optimization and computational correction. Under the source paper's analysis protocol: Reads were annotated to V, D and J genes per IMGT and analyzed with immunoSEQ Analyzer, keeping only productive sequences. To calculate clonality, Shannon entropy was normalized by log2 of the number of productive unique sequences and then subtracted from one. Public and private clones were assessed among the 100 most prevalent clones of each patient and control. Susac-specific clones were defined as absent from healthy and MS cohorts, around 970 published viral clones and other ImmuneACCESS disease sequences. The public sequencing data were trimmed at Q25 with fastp and processed into clonotypes with MiXCR by TCRdb, which kept only in-frame beta chains. CDR3 protein sequences are deduplicated, and each keeps its most common genes and DNA. The V and J calls and clone size are TCRdb's, not the authors'. The sample yields just under 150,000 distinct CDR3 sequences; approximately 93% were counted once. Jointly, the top ten make up 0.084% of the sample.

CDR1 and CDR2 were assigned from the germline V gene (reference sequence) as SEHNR and FQNEAQ. V has 3 bases trimmed and J has 8 bases trimmed; junction bases matching no gene number 6. Its CDR3 holds 13 amino acids, cysteine through phenylalanine. The kept DNA is CDR3 alone, 39 bases in frame from the first base. High-throughput TCR beta sequencing profiled peripheral blood CD8+ and CD4+ T cells from healthy donors, Susac syndrome patients and multiple sclerosis patients. Healthy donors were age- and sex-matched controls. Bulk CD8+ and CD4+ T cells were purified by magnetic negative isolation, while CD8+ TEMRA cells were enriched using FACS. Blood was drawn into EDTA tubes, processed within 24 hours, and PBMCs were isolated by density gradient centrifugation. PBMCs intended for TCR sequencing were cryopreserved in liquid nitrogen and were subsequently thawed in a 37 degrees C water bath. Purity of sorted or isolated CD4+, CD8+ and CD8+ TEMRA cells was at least 90%.

The origin of this receptor is a human donor in good health. This sequence uses TRBV7-9 and TRBJ1-2; 7 middle bases align to TRBD1. The sequencing input was CD4+ T cells from PBMCs. The CDR3 region has the sequence CASSFSDRDGYTF. The nucleotides read TGTGCCAGCAGCTTCTCCGACAGGGACGGCTACACCTTC. Reference TRBV7-9 and TRBJ1-2 genes cover what lies past the CDR3, so the full variable domain is DTGVSQNPRHKITKRGQNVTFRCDPISEHNRLYWYRQTLGQGPEFLTYFQNEAQLEKSRLLSDRFSAERPKGSFSTLEIQRTEQGDSAMYLCASSFSDRDGYTFGSGTRLTVV.